The TCR beta chain described here comes from a study of CD8 T cells in Susac syndrome. This clonotype appeared once. Reverse transcription of about 0.5 to 1 ug RNA used random hexamers. From the immunoSEQ multiplex PCR reads, TCRdb called clonotypes with MiXCR, one entry per CDR3 protein. Of about 120,000 distinct CDR3 sequences listed, approximately 94% were seen once; the top ten hold 0.095% to 0.15%. The length of the CDR3 is 15 residues. The V and J ends lost 6 bases and 0 bases respectively, with 12 bases between them. CDR1 is LNHDA and CDR2 is SQIVND in the germline V gene (reference sequence). The V gene is TRBV19, the J gene TRBJ2-1; D gene uncertain. Sequencing was done on a sample of CD4+ T cells from PBMCs. The origin of this receptor is a human donor with multiple sclerosis. CDR3 region: CASRSLDGSYNEQFF. The CDR3 DNA reads TGTGCCAGTAGATCACTGGACGGCTCCTACAATGAGCAGTTCTTC.